The entry below describes one T cell receptor beta chain. Its antigen is unknown. Genomic DNA of every subset was divided equally among multiple immunoSEQ plates. Per sorted-subset replicate PCR, input was approximately 0.2 ug DNA, representing tens of thousands of T cell genomes. The protocol was immunoSEQ multiplex PCR, while the TCRdb copy is restricted to in-frame clones and leaves out a portion. The sample records about 610,000 clones, about 97% being singletons. This entry comes from a study of shared clonotypes between healthy human individuals. On the study more broadly: Plates per donor: three CD4 naive, three CD4 memory, two CD8 naive, one CD8 memory. Overall study findings and caveats: Only a few donors were included, so the genetic and exposure-history diversity represented was limited.

Germline V gene sequence: CDR1 MNHEY, CDR2 SMNVEV (reference sequence). The CDR3 spans 13 residues. V lost 7 bases and J 0 bases, leaving 9 bases between the germline ends. The rearrangement joins TRBV27 to TRBJ1-1; D is ambiguous. The sample consisted of naive CD4+ T cells sorted from blood. The subset: CD45RA+ positively selected. This TCR derives from a woman younger than 45 in good health. CDR3 DNA: TGTGCCAGCACCAGCCTCATGAACACTGAAGCTTTCTTT. The encoded protein is CASTSLMNTEAFF.